This T cell receptor beta chain was sequenced in a study of shared clonotypes between healthy human individuals. Notes on the study in general: Tissue TCR repertoires likely differ from these blood-only repertoires. Among donors, sharing of clonotypes was expected to be affected by sequencing depth.

Comment on this clone: No antigen is known for it.

The CDR3 totals 14 residues. The germline V gene encodes CDR1 SGHTA and CDR2 FQGTGA. Trimming cost V 5 bases and J 4 bases, with 15 bases left between them. In the source study's methods: ImmunoSEQ gave junction-only sequences without quality scores, so filtering differed. Generated by immunoSEQ multiplex PCR, the TCRdb table keeps only in-frame clones and is missing some. That table furnishes V, J and clone size, whereas the DNA furnished D and trimming. In the table there are fewer than 1.8 million clones, 97% to 99% of which are singletons. The sample taken for sequencing was naive CD4+ T cells sorted from blood. Subset noted: CD45RA+ positively selected. The J gene is TRBJ2-7, the V gene TRBV7-3, with D possibly being TRBD1 (6 bases). The receptor was isolated from a man aged 25 to 45 in good health. The CDR3 sequence is CASSPQGQGYEQYF. CDR3 sequence (DNA): TGTGCCAGCAGCCCCCAAGGGCAGGGGTACGAGCAGTACTTC.